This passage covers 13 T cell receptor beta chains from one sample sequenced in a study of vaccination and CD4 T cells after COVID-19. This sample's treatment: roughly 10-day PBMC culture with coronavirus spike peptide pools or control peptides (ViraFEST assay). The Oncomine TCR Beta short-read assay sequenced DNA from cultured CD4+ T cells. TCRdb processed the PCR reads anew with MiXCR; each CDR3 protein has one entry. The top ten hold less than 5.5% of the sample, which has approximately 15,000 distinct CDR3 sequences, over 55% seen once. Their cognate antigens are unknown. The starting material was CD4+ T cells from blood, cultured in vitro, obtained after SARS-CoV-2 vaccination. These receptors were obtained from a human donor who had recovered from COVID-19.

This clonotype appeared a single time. The CDR3 reads CSVELAGTDTQYF. The DNA of the CDR3 is TGCAGCGTTGAACTAGCGGGAACAGATACGCAGTATTTT. The V call is TRBV29-1, the J call TRBJ2-3; the match to TRBD2 covers 9 bases. The CDR3 is made up of 13 amino acids. Losses at the gene ends were 2 bases for V and 3 bases for J; bases not matched to a gene: 0. Germline CDR1 SQVTM, CDR2 ANQGSEA.

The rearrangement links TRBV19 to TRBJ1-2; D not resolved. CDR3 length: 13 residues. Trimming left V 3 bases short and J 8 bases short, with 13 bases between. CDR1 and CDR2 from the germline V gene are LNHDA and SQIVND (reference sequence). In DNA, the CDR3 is TGTGCCAGTAGTATGTGGGTAGCAGGCGGCTACACCTTC. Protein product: CASSMWVAGGYTF.

The CDR3 spells CATSDRGAGKYNEQFF. As DNA, the CDR3 is TGTGCCACCAGTGATCGTGGGGCAGGGAAGTACAATGAGCAGTTCTTC. V is TRBV24-1 and J is TRBJ2-1; D is possibly TRBD1 (5 bases). Per the germline V gene, CDR1 is KGHDR and CDR2 is SFDVKD. The CDR3 totals 16 residues. The V and J ends lost 3 bases and 4 bases respectively, with 15 bases between them.

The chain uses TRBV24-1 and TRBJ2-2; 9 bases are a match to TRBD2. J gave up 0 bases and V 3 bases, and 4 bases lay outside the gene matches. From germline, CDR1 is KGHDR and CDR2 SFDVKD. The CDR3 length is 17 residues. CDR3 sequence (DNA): TGTGCCACCAGTGATGTGGGCGGGAGGGCGAACACCGGGGAGCTGTTTTTT. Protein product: CATSDVGGRANTGELFF.

The CDR3 here is CASKRTALIWSEQYF. The CDR3 DNA follows: TGTGCCAGCAAAAGGACAGCCTTAATCTGGAGCGAGCAGTACTTC. The chain links TRBV6-1 to TRBJ2-7, with D possibly matching TRBD1 (6 bases). V dropped 7 bases and J dropped 6 bases, with 22 bases sitting between them. CDR3 length: 15 residues. The germline CDR1 and CDR2 sequences are MNHNS and SASEGT.

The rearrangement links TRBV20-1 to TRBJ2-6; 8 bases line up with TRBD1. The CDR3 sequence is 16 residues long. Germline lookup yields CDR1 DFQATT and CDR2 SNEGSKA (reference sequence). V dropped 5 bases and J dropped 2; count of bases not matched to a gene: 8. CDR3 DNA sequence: TGCAGTGCTCCGGATCAGGGGGCAGCTGGGGCCAACGTCCTGACTTTC. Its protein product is CSAPDQGAAGANVLTF.

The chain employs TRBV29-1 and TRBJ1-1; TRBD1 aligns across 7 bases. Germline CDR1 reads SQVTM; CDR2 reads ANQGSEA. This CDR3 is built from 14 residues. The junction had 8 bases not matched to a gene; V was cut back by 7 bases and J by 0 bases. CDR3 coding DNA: TGCAGCGCGCCCAGACAGGGTTTGAACACTGAAGCTTTCTTT. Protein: CSAPRQGLNTEAFF.

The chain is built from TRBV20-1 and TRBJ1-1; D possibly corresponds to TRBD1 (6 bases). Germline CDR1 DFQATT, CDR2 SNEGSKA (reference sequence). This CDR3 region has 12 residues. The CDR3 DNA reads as TGCAGGGCAGCGCAGGGGACCGCTGAAGCTTTCTTT. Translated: CRAAQGTAEAFF.

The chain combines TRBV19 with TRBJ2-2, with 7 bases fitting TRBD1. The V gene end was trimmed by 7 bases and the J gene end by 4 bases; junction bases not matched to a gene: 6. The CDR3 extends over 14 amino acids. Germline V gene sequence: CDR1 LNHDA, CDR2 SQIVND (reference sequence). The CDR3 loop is CASNKGAGTGELFF. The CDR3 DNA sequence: TGTGCCAGTAACAAGGGGGCCGGCACCGGGGAGCTGTTTTTT.

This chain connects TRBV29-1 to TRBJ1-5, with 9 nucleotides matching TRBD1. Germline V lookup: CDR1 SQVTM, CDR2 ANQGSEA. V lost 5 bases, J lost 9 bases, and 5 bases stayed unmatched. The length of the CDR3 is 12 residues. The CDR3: CSVRGQGGPQHF. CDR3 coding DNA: TGCAGCGTTCGGGGACAGGGAGGGCCCCAGCATTTT.

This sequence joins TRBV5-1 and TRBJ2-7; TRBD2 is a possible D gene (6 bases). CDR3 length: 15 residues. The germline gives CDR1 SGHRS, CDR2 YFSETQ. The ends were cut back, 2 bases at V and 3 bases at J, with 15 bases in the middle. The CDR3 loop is CASSFGTPRGYEQYF. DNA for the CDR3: TGCGCCAGCAGCTTCGGGACTCCGAGGGGCTACGAGCAGTACTTC.

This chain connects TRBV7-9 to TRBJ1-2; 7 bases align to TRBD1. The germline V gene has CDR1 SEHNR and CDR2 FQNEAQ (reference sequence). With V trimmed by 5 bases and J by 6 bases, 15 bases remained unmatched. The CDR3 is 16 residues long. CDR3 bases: TGTGCCAGCAGCGTTATTCGACAGGGAGGGGAGCATGGCTACACCTTC. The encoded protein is CASSVIRQGGEHGYTF.

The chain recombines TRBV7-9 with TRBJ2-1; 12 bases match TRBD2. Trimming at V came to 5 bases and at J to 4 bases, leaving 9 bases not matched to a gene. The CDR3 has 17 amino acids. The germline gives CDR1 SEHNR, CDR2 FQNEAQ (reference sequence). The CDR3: CASSRGASGGDYNEQFF. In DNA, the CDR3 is TGTGCCAGCAGCCGCGGGGCTAGCGGGGGGGATTACAATGAGCAGTTCTTC. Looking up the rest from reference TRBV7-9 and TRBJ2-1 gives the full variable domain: DTGVSQNPRHKITKRGQNVTFRCDPISEHNRLYWYRQTLGQGPEFLTYFQNEAQLEKSRLLSDRFSAERPKGSFSTLEIQRTEQGDSAMYLCASSRGASGGDYNEQFFGPGTRLTVL.